This T cell receptor (beta chain) derives from a study of T-cell reconstitution after alpha-beta-depleted transplantation in children. Study-wide findings and caveats: Reported findings indicate that, about two months after transplant, alpha-beta T cells came from several hundred expanded clones, which were derived from non-depleted graft cells.

In its sample, this clonotype was seen many times. Its cognate antigen is unknown. A library of TCRbeta sequences, prepared with unique molecular identifiers, was generated. TCRdb analysed the PCR reads with MiXCR anew, one entry per CDR3 protein. This sample has more than 200,000 distinct CDR3 sequences, with roughly 25% found just once. Trimming removed 2 bases at V and 0 bases at J, with 11 bases between. The CDR3 is 15 amino acids. The source is a girl aged 2-10 years with Fanconi anemia, due to receive a stem cell transplant. This chain links TRBV12-3 or TRBV12-4 with TRBJ2-7; D possibly corresponds to TRBD2 (5 bases). Sequenced here: PBMCs, sampled before TCRalphabeta/CD19-depleted stem cell transplant. This chain's CDR3 is CASSLPELGSYEQYF. CDR3 DNA sequence: TGTGCCAGCAGTTTACCAGAACTAGGCTCCTACGAGCAGTACTTC.